This is a list of T cell receptor beta chains from one sample in a study of human T cells and chemical hapten exposure. TCRdb re-called the RACE reads through MiXCR, storing one row per CDR3 protein. The table has roughly 38,000 distinct CDR3 sequences, around a tenth seen once; the top ten hold over 20%. The sample in question was whole blood, obtained in connection with sensitization to the hapten diphenylcyclopropenone (DPC). These receptors were collected from a man in his fifties with alopecia areata. Some clones in this sample may be carry-over from other donors' samples. CDR3s include the opening cysteine and the closing phenylalanine or tryptophan.

CASSSLIDRPYGYTF	TRBV28	TRBJ1-2
CASSVMGGNYNEQFF	TRBV9	TRBJ2-1
CASSRGGPTEAFF	TRBV28	TRBJ1-1
CASNELAGGADTQYF	TRBV2	TRBJ2-3
CASSRDGYEQYF	TRBV2	TRBJ2-7
CSVLNRGSTDTQYF	TRBV29-1	TRBJ2-3
CASSLVSSGTGTDTQYF	TRBV5-4	TRBJ2-3
CASSLVSPGQDSGYTF	TRBV5-1	TRBJ1-2
CASSWRNTQYF	TRBV12-3/TRBV12-4	TRBJ2-3
CASSQDFQAHASNQPQHF	TRBV4-1	TRBJ1-5
CASNLSPKGSYNEQFF	TRBV6-2/TRBV6-3	TRBJ2-1
CSVGQGMDEQYF	TRBV29-1	TRBJ2-7
CASSALPGYYEQYF	TRBV10-1	TRBJ2-7
CSVGTGQSGANVLTF	TRBV29-1	TRBJ2-6
CSVPGITDTQYF	TRBV29-1	TRBJ2-3
CATSDSPTGRQFF	TRBV24-1	TRBJ2-1
CASNDAGRYQPQHF	TRBV6-1	TRBJ1-5
CASSSGLAETDTQYF	TRBV11-2	TRBJ2-3
CASSQDPELDEQYF	TRBV3-1	TRBJ2-7
CASSAGTGFSGANVLTF	TRBV12-3/TRBV12-4	TRBJ2-6
CSVVGREQYF	TRBV29-1	TRBJ2-7
CASRAYPQGAYEQYF	TRBV19	TRBJ2-7
CASSLATGGTGELFF	TRBV28	TRBJ2-2
CASSLRVAGVDTQYF	TRBV11-2	TRBJ2-3
CASSLYSQRADTQYF	TRBV28	TRBJ2-3
CASSRDISYEQYF	TRBV7-2	TRBJ2-7
CASSTEYLGYEQYF	TRBV7-8	TRBJ2-7
CASSQDAAYSGNTIYF	TRBV4-3	TRBJ1-3
CASSSATSGLYNEQFF	TRBV7-9	TRBJ2-1
CSAVTGTGRGEQYF	TRBV20-1	TRBJ2-7
CASSAQSPPLHNEQFF	TRBV6-1	TRBJ2-1
CASSQEVEGTTYNEQFF	TRBV4-2	TRBJ2-1
CASSPPGSDEQYF	TRBV18	TRBJ2-7
CASSYGGRGEQYF	TRBV6-2/TRBV6-3	TRBJ2-7
CAWSRQGRGSQPQHF	TRBV30	TRBJ1-5
CASSPSWTSGKDTQYF	TRBV7-8	TRBJ2-3
CASSPLGGKANEKLFF	TRBV7-9	TRBJ1-4
CASSRGQEYEQYF	TRBV3-1	TRBJ2-7
CASSLSGILGGELFF	TRBV11-2	TRBJ2-2
CASSLSGSTDSYNEQFF	TRBV27	TRBJ2-1
CSVLRGQDNYEQYF	TRBV29-1	TRBJ2-7
CASRPDRVGYEQYF	TRBV28	TRBJ2-7
CSVVAVYNEQFF	TRBV29-1	TRBJ2-1
CASRASGQRNEKLFF	TRBV5-1	TRBJ1-4
CASSPDYGDTQYF	TRBV11-3	TRBJ2-3
CASSRQRSSYEQYF	TRBV12-3/TRBV12-4	TRBJ2-7
CASSPVTDSPLHF	TRBV27	TRBJ1-6
CASSQGATEAFF	TRBV3-1	TRBJ1-1